One and the same sample provided the 21 T cell receptor beta chains below, sequenced in a study of regulatory T cells in long-lasting Graves disease. The time point: persistent/refractory GD, antithyroid drugs over 5 years with positive TRAb. RNA from PBMCs was the source of the TCR library. Researchers made TCR beta libraries by using iRepertoire HTBI primers and running Arm-PCR on CDR3 regions. MiXCR, run by TCRdb on the multiplex PCR reads, gives a single entry per CDR3 protein. The sample lists about 660,000 distinct CDR3 sequences, around 30% occurring once. The sample here was peripheral blood mononuclear cells (PBMCs), taken when the disease was refractory, from a patient treated with antithyroid drugs. Every receptor here comes from a female donor with Graves disease.

The chain has TRBV6-1 and TRBJ1-3; unclear D gene. In germline, CDR1 is MNHNS, CDR2 SASEGT. This CDR3 contains 12 residues. Trimming took off 8 bases at V and 3 bases at J, with 8 bases between the two ends. The CDR3 DNA sequence: TGTGCCAGCCATGGTGGTGGAAACACCATATATTTT. Amino acids: CASHGGGNTIYF.

The V call is TRBV6-1, the J call TRBJ1-2; 12 bases map to TRBD1. This CDR3 spans 17 amino acids. Trimming took 6 bases from V and 4 from J; bases not matched to a gene: 12. Looked up from germline, CDR1 is MNHNS and CDR2 is SASEGT. CDR3 nucleotide sequence: TGTGCCAGCAGCAGGCCTACCGGGACAGGGGGCGCCTATGGCTACACCTTC. It is translated as CASSRPTGTGGAYGYTF.

The rearrangement joins TRBV20-1 to TRBJ1-6, with D tentatively TRBD1 (5 bases). Trimming took 3 bases from V and 6 from J, leaving 15 bases between them. The CDR3 sequence is 15 residues long. CDR1 and CDR2 (germline): DFQATT, SNEGSKA (reference sequence). The CDR3 DNA reads TGCAGTGCTAGCCTCCTGGGGCGGATTAATTCACCCCTCCACTTT. This codes for CSASLLGRINSPLHF.

The V call is TRBV6-2 or TRBV6-3, the J call TRBJ2-2; either TRBD1 or TRBD2 may supply D (5 bases each). CDR1 and CDR2 (germline): MNHEY, SVGEGT. This CDR3 has 15 amino acids. The V end lost 7 bases, the J end lost 5 bases, and 17 bases lay between the germline ends. Here the CDR3 reads CASKTVGTGTGELFF. CDR3 DNA: TGTGCCAGCAAGACTGTGGGGACCGGTACCGGGGAGCTGTTTTTT.

This clonotype was counted ten times or more. The chain employs TRBV3-1 and TRBJ1-1; D is ambiguous. Germline V gene lookup returns CDR1 LGHDT and CDR2 YNNKEL (reference sequence). Trimming took 1 base from V and 6 from J, leaving 18 bases between them. CDR3 length: 16 residues. This CDR3 reads CASSQARYDGVAEAFF. In DNA form, the CDR3 reads TGTGCCAGCAGCCAAGCCCGTTATGATGGGGTTGCTGAAGCTTTCTTT.

This clonotype was seen only a few times. This rearrangement joins TRBV6-2 or TRBV6-3 to TRBJ1-6, with a tentative D call TRBD1 (5 bases). Trimming took 5 bases from V and 10 from J, leaving 15 bases between them. The CDR3 is made up of 14 amino acids. Germline V gene sequence: CDR1 MNHEY, CDR2 SVGEGT. CDR3 bases: TGTGCCAGCAGTGTGGGCAGGGTGGTGTCACCCCTCCACTTT. Protein: CASSVGRVVSPLHF.

The chain joins TRBV27 to TRBJ2-5; 9 bases line up with TRBD1. Germline V CDR1 and CDR2: MNHEY, SMNVEV (reference sequence). V lost 3 bases and J lost 5; bases outside the gene matches: 7. The CDR3 covers 15 residues. Here the CDR3 reads CASSLTGGIGETQYF. The CDR3 nucleotides read TGTGCCAGCAGTTTGACAGGGGGAATTGGGGAGACCCAGTACTTC.

The chain has TRBV11-2 and TRBJ1-5, with D tentatively TRBD1 (6 bases). CDR1 SGHAT and CDR2 FQNNGV come from the germline V gene. This CDR3 comprises 17 residues. With 5 bases removed from V and 3 bases from J, the gap between germline ends came to 20 bases. As DNA, the CDR3 is TGTGCCAGCAGCAAGAGCGGACAGTATACTTACAATCAGCCCCAGCATTTT. Translation gives CASSKSGQYTYNQPQHF.

This sequence joins TRBV6-1 and TRBJ1-1, with D tentatively TRBD1 (6 bases). V lost 5 bases, J lost 3 bases, and 13 bases lay in between. The CDR3 runs to 14 residues. Germline-derived CDR1 and CDR2 are MNHNS and SASEGT. The CDR3 spells CASSKFRGYTEAFF. CDR3 in DNA: TGTGCCAGCAGTAAATTCAGGGGCTACACTGAAGCTTTCTTT.

This clonotype was observed at least ten times. The V and J genes are TRBV6-2 or TRBV6-3 and TRBJ1-2; D is ambiguous. The V end was cut by 5 bases, the J end by 0 bases, with 7 bases between. The CDR3 sequence is 13 residues long. CDR1 is MNHEY, CDR2 SVGEGT, per germline. Here the CDR3 reads CASSKKPNYGYTF. In nucleotides, the CDR3 is TGTGCCAGCAGTAAAAAACCTAACTATGGCTACACCTTC.

The V gene is TRBV19, the J gene TRBJ2-7; TRBD1 matches 12 bases. From germline, CDR1 is LNHDA and CDR2 SQIVND (reference sequence). This CDR3 spans 15 amino acids. V lost 4 bases to trimming and J lost 5 bases; unmatched junction nucleotides: 6. The CDR3 loop reads CASSSPGTGGDEQYF. As DNA, the CDR3 is TGTGCCAGTAGTAGCCCCGGGACAGGGGGCGACGAGCAGTACTTC.

This clonotype has a handful of counts. V and J are TRBV5-1 and TRBJ1-1; unclear D gene. The germline V and J ends were trimmed by 3 bases and 4 bases, with 16 bases remaining between them. Looked up from germline, CDR1 is SGHRS and CDR2 is YFSETQ. This CDR3 spans 15 amino acids. The CDR3 protein is CASSSAGVRLTEAFF. CDR3 DNA: TGCGCCAGCAGCTCGGCCGGAGTTCGTCTCACTGAAGCTTTCTTT.

Turning to this clonotype: A much larger clonotype is one base distant, so this may be a read error. As the CDR3 is not closed by the conserved phenylalanine or tryptophan, this likely results from a read error. The rearrangement links TRBV11-2 to TRBJ2-7; no firm D call. The CDR3 is 12 residues long. Per the germline V gene, CDR1 is SGHAT and CDR2 is FQNNGV. V shed 6 bases and J shed 4 bases, with 10 bases lying between them. CDR3 amino acids: CASSIGWYEQYL. The CDR3 region has the DNA TGTGCCAGCAGTATCGGTTGGTACGAGCAGTACCTC.

The genes are TRBV2 and TRBJ2-6; 7 bases are a match to TRBD2. CDR1 is SNHLY and CDR2 is FYNNEI in the germline V gene. There are 18 residues in the CDR3. Unmatched junction bases numbered 11, after V lost 4 bases and J lost 2 bases. DNA for the CDR3: TGTGCCAGCAGTGGTGCGTTGATTGGGGGGGCTGGGGCCAACGTCCTGACTTTC. It encodes CASSGALIGGAGANVLTF.

The chain uses TRBV6-1 and TRBJ1-2; D might be TRBD1 (5 bases). The CDR3 runs to 13 residues. The germline V gene encodes CDR1 MNHNS and CDR2 SASEGT. Trimming stripped 7 bases from V and 4 bases from J, with 13 bases between. CDR3 protein: CASTRGLSYGYTF. CDR3 nucleotides: TGTGCCAGCACTCGGGGACTTTCCTATGGCTACACCTTC.

This clonotype was found a few times. The genes are TRBV6-1 and TRBJ2-7, with TRBD2 as a possible D gene (6 bases). Per the germline V gene, CDR1 is MNHNS and CDR2 is SASEGT. The CDR3 consists of 15 residues. V was clipped by 6 bases and J by 5 bases, with 20 bases between them. CDR3 amino acids: CASRPGDGGLNEQYF. The CDR3 coding sequence is TGTGCCAGCAGACCGGGGGACGGAGGCCTAAACGAGCAGTACTTC.

The CDR3 region has the DNA TGTGCCTGCAGGGGAAGCTACGAGCAGTACTTC. Amino acids: CACRGSYEQYF. J is TRBJ2-7 and V is TRBV30; D may be TRBD1 (6 bases). This CDR3 comprises 11 residues. Trimming shortened V by 6 bases and J by 3 bases, and 9 bases separated the two germline ends. In germline, CDR1 is GTSNPN, CDR2 SVGIG (reference sequence).

With regard to this clonotype: This may come from a read error, since a much larger clone is one base off. This chain connects TRBV28 to TRBJ1-5, with a tentative D call TRBD1 (6 bases). CDR1 MDHEN and CDR2 SYDVKM come from the germline V gene. V gave up 2 bases and J gave up 2 bases, with 13 bases separating them. This CDR3 spans 16 amino acids. The CDR3 DNA reads as TGTGCCAGCAGTTTACGGGCGGGGGCAGGCAATCAGCCCCAGCATTTT. It yields the protein CASSLRAGAGNQPQHF.

The V and J genes are TRBV12-3 or TRBV12-4 and TRBJ1-2; 9 bases fit TRBD1. The J segment lost 8 bases and the V segment lost 5 bases, leaving 9 bases of the junction unmatched. CDR3 size: 14 residues. DNA for the CDR3: TGTGCCAGCAGTCTACGGACAGGGGTGGGGGGCTACACCTTC. Its protein is CASSLRTGVGGYTF.

This chain's CDR3 is CASSPTRGESDTQYF. CDR3 in DNA: TGTGCCAGCTCACCTACAAGGGGGGAGTCAGATACGCAGTATTTT. The chain joins TRBV18 to TRBJ2-3; D could derive from TRBD1 or TRBD2 (6 bases each). The CDR3 has 15 amino acids. The V and J ends lost 3 bases and 4 bases respectively, with 14 bases between them. CDR1 and CDR2 from the germline V gene are KGHSH and LQKENI.

This clonotype was observed a handful of times. The rearrangement links TRBV7-9 to TRBJ2-1, with 9 positions matching TRBD2. The CDR3 sequence is 16 residues long. The germline CDR1 and CDR2 sequences are SEHNR and FQNEAQ (reference sequence). V lost 2 bases to trimming and J lost 7 bases; unmatched junction nucleotides: 9. CDR3 protein: CASSLLGLAGQNEQFF. The CDR3 nucleotides read TGTGCCAGCAGCTTATTAGGGCTAGCGGGACAGAATGAGCAGTTCTTC.